Listed here is a single TCR beta chain. The study assigned cohorts using participant-reported clinical history. Only in-frame clones appear in the TCRdb table, and some are missing; sequencing was by immunoSEQ multiplex PCR. The table lists over 250,000 clones, around 87% of them singletons. This entry is derived from a study of blood T cell repertoires in COVID-19. Study in general: T cells, B-cell-depleted T cells, or PBMCs provided the cDNA or gDNA that served as material.

Sequencing was carried out using PBMCs or T cells enriched from blood (not recorded which). This clonotype was obtained from a woman younger than 45 who had recovered from COVID-19.

CDR3 residues: CASSAYYEQYF. The CDR3 nucleotides are TGTGCCAGCAGTGCCTACTACGAGCAGTACTTC. The chain has TRBV28 and TRBJ2-7; D ambiguous. Germline V gives CDR1 MDHEN, CDR2 SYDVKM. V lost 5 bases and J lost 3, with 5 bases in between. The CDR3 length is 11 residues.